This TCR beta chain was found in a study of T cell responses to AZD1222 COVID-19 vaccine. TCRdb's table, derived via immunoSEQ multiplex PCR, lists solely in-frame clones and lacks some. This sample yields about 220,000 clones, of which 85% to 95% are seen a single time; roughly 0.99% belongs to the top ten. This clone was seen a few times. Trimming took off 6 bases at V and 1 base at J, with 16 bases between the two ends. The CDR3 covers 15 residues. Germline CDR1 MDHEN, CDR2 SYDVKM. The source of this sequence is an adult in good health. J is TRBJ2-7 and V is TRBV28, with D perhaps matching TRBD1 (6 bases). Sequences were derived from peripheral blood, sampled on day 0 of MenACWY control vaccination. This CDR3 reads CASSAGAQGSYEQYF. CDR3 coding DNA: TGTGCCAGCAGCGCCGGTGCACAGGGATCCTACGAGCAGTACTTC.